These 22 T cell receptor beta chains were all obtained from the same sample, sequenced in a study of control samples from healthy donors and cancer patients. Here immunoSEQ multiplex PCR was the method, and the copy in TCRdb shows in-frame clones only, minus some. This sample has more than 75,000 clones, with around 90% found just once. The material sequenced was PBMCs. Receptors were obtained from a woman aged 55-69 years with head and neck cancer.

CDR3 bases: TGTGCCAGTAGTATATCAGCGGGAGGGCCCTCTGGGGCCAACGTCCTGACTTTC. Its translation: CASSISAGGPSGANVLTF. The V call is TRBV19, the J call TRBJ2-6; 10 bases map to TRBD2. Trimming removed 2 bases from V and 0 bases from J; junction bases left unmatched: 4. The germline gives CDR1 LNHDA, CDR2 SQIVND (reference sequence). This CDR3 is 18 amino acids long. The variable domain in full, completed from reference TRBV19 and TRBJ2-6, reads DGGITQSPKYLFRKEGQNVTLSCEQNLNHDAMYWYRQDPGQGLRLIYYSQIVNDFQKGDIAEGYSVSREKKESFPLTVTSAQKNPTAFYLCASSISAGGPSGANVLTFGAGSRLTVL.

The gene calls are TRBV5-6 and TRBJ2-7; the D is unclear. Germline V gene sequence: CDR1 SGHDT, CDR2 YYEEEE. Trimming shortened V by 4 bases and J by 4 bases, and 18 bases separated the two germline ends. The CDR3 contains 15 residues. The CDR3 spells CASSAVGQVSYEQYF. The DNA for the CDR3 is TGTGCCAGCAGCGCGGTTGGGCAGGTCAGTTACGAGCAGTACTTC.

The rearrangement links TRBV18 to TRBJ2-3; D remains unclear. The ends were cut back, 1 base at V and 6 bases at J, with 8 bases in the middle. Germline loops: CDR1 KGHSH, CDR2 LQKENI. The CDR3 is made up of 13 amino acids. Written as DNA, the CDR3 is TGTGCCAGCTCACCACGCGCTTATGATACGCAGTATTTT. It codes for CASSPRAYDTQYF. Full variable domain (rest looked up from reference TRBV18 and TRBJ2-3): NAGVMQNPRHLVRRRGQEARLRCSPMKGHSHVYWYRQLPEEGLKFMVYLQKENIIDESGMPKERFSAEFPKEGPSILRIQQVVRGDSAAYFCASSPRAYDTQYFGPGTRLTVL.

V is TRBV28 and J is TRBJ2-3, with 10 bases fitting TRBD1. The CDR3 loop spans 15 amino acids. Germline V CDR1 and CDR2: MDHEN, SYDVKM. Trimming at V came to 3 bases and at J to 5 bases, leaving 5 bases not matched to a gene. This CDR3 is CASSFDRGHIDTQYF. The CDR3 DNA reads as TGTGCCAGCAGTTTCGACAGGGGGCATATAGATACGCAGTATTTT.

The genes are TRBV6-1 and TRBJ2-5, with 7 bases matching TRBD2. CDR3 length: 14 amino acids. CDR1 is MNHNS and CDR2 is SASEGT in the germline V gene. Losses at the gene ends were 3 bases for V and 5 bases for J; bases not matched to a gene: 6. CDR3 nucleotides: TGTGCCAGCAGTGAGGGGGGGGTGAGGGAGACCCAGTACTTC. Translating gives CASSEGGVRETQYF.

This clone was detected a few times. This chain connects TRBV9 to TRBJ1-2; a possible D gene is TRBD1 (6 bases). Germline values: CDR1 SGDLS, CDR2 YYNGEE. The CDR3 length is 13 residues. Trimming removed 0 bases from V and 5 bases from J, with 8 bases in between. The CDR3 spells CASSVEQGYGYTF. As DNA, the CDR3 is TGTGCCAGCAGCGTAGAACAGGGATATGGCTACACCTTC.

CDR3 amino acids: CASSILVGETQYF. Written as DNA, the CDR3 is TGTGCCAGTAGTATTTTAGTGGGGGAGACCCAGTACTTC. The V call is TRBV19, the J call TRBJ2-5; no clear D. CDR1 and CDR2 from the germline V gene are LNHDA and SQIVND (reference sequence). The CDR3 consists of 13 residues. V lost 3 bases, J lost 5 bases, and 10 bases lay in between.

V and J are TRBV5-4 and TRBJ2-5; no reliable D call. This CDR3 has 14 residues. Germline V gene sequence: CDR1 SGHNT, CDR2 YYREEE (reference sequence). Deletions cut 0 bases from V and 1 base from J, with 7 bases between. The chain's CDR3 is CASSLASGQETQYF. CDR3 nucleotides: TGTGCCAGCAGCTTGGCGTCAGGCCAAGAGACCCAGTACTTC.

The rearrangement uses TRBV18 and TRBJ1-1; D unresolved. Trimming stripped 3 bases from V and 0 bases from J, with 11 bases between. CDR3 length equals 15 residues. The germline gives CDR1 KGHSH, CDR2 LQKENI. This CDR3 is CASSPLEAMNTEAFF. The CDR3 nucleotides read TGTGCCAGCTCACCCTTGGAGGCTATGAACACTGAAGCTTTCTTT.

This chain links TRBV5-1 with TRBJ2-1; D unclear. This CDR3 has 17 residues. Trimming cost V 0 bases and J 5 bases, with 18 bases left between them. Germline V CDR1 and CDR2: SGHRS, YFSETQ. CDR3 sequence reads: CASSLVFRLRRNNEQFF. In DNA form, the CDR3 reads TGCGCCAGCAGCTTGGTCTTTAGGCTACGGCGTAACAATGAGCAGTTCTTC. The full variable domain, with the rest looked up from reference TRBV5-1 and TRBJ2-1, is KAGVTQTPRYLIKTRGQQVTLSCSPISGHRSVSWYQQTPGQGLQFLFEYFSETQRNKGNFPGRFSGRQFSNSRSEMNVSTLELGDSALYLCASSLVFRLRRNNEQFFGPGTRLTVL.

The CDR3 region has the DNA TGTGCCAGCACCCTCTCTGGGGCCAACGTCCTGACTTTC. It translates to CASTLSGANVLTF. The V gene is TRBV6-5, the J gene TRBJ2-6; D unclear. V was shortened by 7 bases and J by 0 bases, with 4 bases between the two germline ends. CDR1 is MNHEY and CDR2 is SVGAGI in the germline V gene. There are 13 residues in the CDR3.

V is TRBV7-6 and J is TRBJ2-1; D may correspond to TRBD1 or TRBD2 (5 bases each). In germline, CDR1 is SGHVS, CDR2 FNYEAQ. V was cut by 4 bases and J by 0 bases, with 13 bases left in between. CDR3 length: 16 amino acids. In nucleotides, the CDR3 is TGTGCCAGCAGCTCCGGGACGCCAAGCTCCTACAATGAGCAGTTCTTC. As protein: CASSSGTPSSYNEQFF.

The chain uses TRBV27 and TRBJ1-1; 8 positions agree with TRBD1. J gave up 5 bases and V 3 bases, and 5 bases lay outside the gene matches. Germline CDR1 MNHEY, CDR2 SMNVEV (reference sequence). The CDR3 runs 14 residues. CDR3 nucleotide sequence: TGTGCCAGCAGTTTGGACAGGGACTTAACTGAAGCTTTCTTT. Residues: CASSLDRDLTEAFF.

V is TRBV3-1 (or the pseudogene TRBV3-2) and J is TRBJ2-5; D gene ambiguous. Germline V CDR1 and CDR2: LGHDT, YNNKEL (reference sequence). CDR3 size: 10 residues. The germline V and J ends were trimmed by 8 bases and 3 bases, with 4 bases remaining between them. The CDR3 DNA follows: TGTGCCAGCTCCGAAGAGACCCAGTACTTC. This sequence encodes CASSEETQYF.

This chain joins TRBV5-1 and TRBJ2-1, with D unresolved. The germline V and J ends were trimmed by 5 bases and 7 bases, with 10 bases remaining between them. This CDR3 contains 12 residues. Germline lookup yields CDR1 SGHRS and CDR2 YFSETQ. CDR3 region: CASRESSNEQFF. For the CDR3, the DNA is TGCGCCAGCAGAGAGTCGAGTAATGAGCAGTTCTTC.

This chain uses TRBV6-5 with TRBJ1-5; D unresolved. Per germline, CDR1 MNHEY and CDR2 SVGAGI. V was shortened by 7 bases and J by 3 bases, with 10 bases between the two germline ends. CDR3 length equals 13 residues. DNA for the CDR3: TGTGCCAGCAATAAGGAGTTCAATCAGCCCCAGCATTTT. As protein: CASNKEFNQPQHF.

The chain joins TRBV5-5 to TRBJ2-2; 10 nucleotides agree with TRBD2. This CDR3 region has 14 residues. Germline CDR1 and CDR2: SGHKS and YYEKEE (reference sequence). The V segment lost 2 bases and the J segment 9 bases; nucleotides outside the gene matches: 4. CDR3 nucleotides: TGTGCCAGCAGCTTCCGACTAGCGGGCTGGGAGCTGTTTTTT. Its protein is CASSFRLAGWELFF.

The table lists this clone with a count of one. The genes are TRBV6-4 and TRBJ2-1, with D tentatively TRBD2 (6 bases). The CDR3 is 15 amino acids. Trimming removed 4 bases from V and 0 bases from J, with 10 bases in between. The germline V gene has CDR1 MRHNA and CDR2 SNTAGT. The CDR3 DNA sequence: TGTGCCAGCAGTGGCGAGCGGGCCTCCTACAATGAGCAGTTCTTC. It is translated as CASSGERASYNEQFF.

V gene TRBV10-3 combines with J gene TRBJ1-1; 9 bases map to TRBD1. CDR3 length: 14 amino acids. CDR1 and CDR2 from the germline V gene are ENHRY and SYGVKD. V shed 6 bases and J 5 bases; nucleotides not matched to a gene: 7. The CDR3 DNA sequence: TGTGCCATCAGGGAAACAGGGGGCAGGACTGAAGCTTTCTTT. Translating gives CAIRETGGRTEAFF.

The chain carries TRBV2 and TRBJ2-7; D possibly uses TRBD1 or TRBD2 (5 bases each). Deletions cut 5 bases from V and 2 bases from J, with 13 bases between. Germline V gene sequence: CDR1 SNHLY, CDR2 FYNNEI. This CDR3 is built from 14 residues. The CDR3 DNA follows: TGTGCCAGCAGTAACCGGGACGGGCCCTACGAGCAGTACTTC. Its translation is CASSNRDGPYEQYF.

The chain combines TRBV19 with TRBJ1-2; perhaps TRBD1 as D (5 bases). The germline V and J ends were trimmed by 3 bases and 0 bases, with 11 bases remaining between them. The germline V gene encodes CDR1 LNHDA and CDR2 SQIVND (reference sequence). The length of the CDR3 is 15 residues. CDR3 DNA sequence: TGTGCCAGTAGTATTGCCCAGGGAACTAACTATGGCTACACCTTC. Protein: CASSIAQGTNYGYTF.

The chain combines TRBV5-1 with TRBJ2-7; D not certain. The V gene's germline CDR1 is SGHRS and CDR2 YFSETQ. V lost 4 bases to trimming and J lost 5 bases, with 13 bases between them. The CDR3 totals 13 residues. The CDR3 protein is CASSATAGHEQYF. The DNA of the CDR3 is TGCGCCAGCAGCGCAACCGCTGGACACGAGCAGTACTTC.